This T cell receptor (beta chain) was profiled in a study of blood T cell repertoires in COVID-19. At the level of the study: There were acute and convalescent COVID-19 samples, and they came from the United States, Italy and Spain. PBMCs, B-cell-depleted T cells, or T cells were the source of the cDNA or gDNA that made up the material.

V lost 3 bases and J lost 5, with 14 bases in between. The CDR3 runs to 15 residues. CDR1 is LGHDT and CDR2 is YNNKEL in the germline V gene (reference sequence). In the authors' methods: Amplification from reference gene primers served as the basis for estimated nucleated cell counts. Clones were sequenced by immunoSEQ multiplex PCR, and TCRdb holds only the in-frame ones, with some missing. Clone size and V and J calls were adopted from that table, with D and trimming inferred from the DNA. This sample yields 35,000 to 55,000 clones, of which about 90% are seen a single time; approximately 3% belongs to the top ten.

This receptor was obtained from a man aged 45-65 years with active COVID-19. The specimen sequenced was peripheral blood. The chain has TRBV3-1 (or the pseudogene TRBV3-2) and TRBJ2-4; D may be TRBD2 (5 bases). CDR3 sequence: CASSHLREMENIQYF. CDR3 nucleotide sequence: TGTGCCAGCAGCCACCTAAGGGAGATGGAAAACATTCAGTACTTC.